These 2 T cell receptor beta chains came from one sample sequenced in a study of T cells in Graves' hyperthyroidism and ophthalmopathy. Using RNA transcripts as the source, TCR beta CDR3 regions were amplified. HTBI primers were employed in a first-round RT-PCR of the TCR CDR3. TCRdb re-called the multiplex PCR reads with MiXCR, one entry per CDR3 protein. The sample has 500,000 or so distinct CDR3 sequences; approximately 16% are singletons. The sample taken for sequencing was blood. The receptors stem from a woman in her thirties with Graves' ophthalmopathy.

This clonotype was recorded a few times. CDR3 nucleotides: TGTGCCAGCTTCTTTCCGGGACTAGCGGGAGGCGAGCAGTACTTC. Amino acid sequence: CASFFPGLAGGEQYF. This chain links TRBV5-5 with TRBJ2-7; 15 bases fit TRBD2. Germline assignment: CDR1 SGHKS and CDR2 YYEKEE (reference sequence). The V segment lost 7 bases and the J segment 6 bases; nucleotides outside the gene matches: 8. This CDR3 comprises 15 residues.

This clonotype was seen ten or more times. The chain recombines TRBV6-1 with TRBJ2-7; 11 nucleotides line up with TRBD2. The CDR3 spans 15 residues. Per germline, CDR1 MNHNS and CDR2 SASEGT. With V trimmed by 3 bases and J by 2 bases, 3 bases remained unmatched. The CDR3 sequence: CASSDPLAGAYEQYF. In nucleotides, the CDR3 is TGTGCCAGCAGTGACCCACTAGCGGGAGCCTACGAGCAGTACTTC.